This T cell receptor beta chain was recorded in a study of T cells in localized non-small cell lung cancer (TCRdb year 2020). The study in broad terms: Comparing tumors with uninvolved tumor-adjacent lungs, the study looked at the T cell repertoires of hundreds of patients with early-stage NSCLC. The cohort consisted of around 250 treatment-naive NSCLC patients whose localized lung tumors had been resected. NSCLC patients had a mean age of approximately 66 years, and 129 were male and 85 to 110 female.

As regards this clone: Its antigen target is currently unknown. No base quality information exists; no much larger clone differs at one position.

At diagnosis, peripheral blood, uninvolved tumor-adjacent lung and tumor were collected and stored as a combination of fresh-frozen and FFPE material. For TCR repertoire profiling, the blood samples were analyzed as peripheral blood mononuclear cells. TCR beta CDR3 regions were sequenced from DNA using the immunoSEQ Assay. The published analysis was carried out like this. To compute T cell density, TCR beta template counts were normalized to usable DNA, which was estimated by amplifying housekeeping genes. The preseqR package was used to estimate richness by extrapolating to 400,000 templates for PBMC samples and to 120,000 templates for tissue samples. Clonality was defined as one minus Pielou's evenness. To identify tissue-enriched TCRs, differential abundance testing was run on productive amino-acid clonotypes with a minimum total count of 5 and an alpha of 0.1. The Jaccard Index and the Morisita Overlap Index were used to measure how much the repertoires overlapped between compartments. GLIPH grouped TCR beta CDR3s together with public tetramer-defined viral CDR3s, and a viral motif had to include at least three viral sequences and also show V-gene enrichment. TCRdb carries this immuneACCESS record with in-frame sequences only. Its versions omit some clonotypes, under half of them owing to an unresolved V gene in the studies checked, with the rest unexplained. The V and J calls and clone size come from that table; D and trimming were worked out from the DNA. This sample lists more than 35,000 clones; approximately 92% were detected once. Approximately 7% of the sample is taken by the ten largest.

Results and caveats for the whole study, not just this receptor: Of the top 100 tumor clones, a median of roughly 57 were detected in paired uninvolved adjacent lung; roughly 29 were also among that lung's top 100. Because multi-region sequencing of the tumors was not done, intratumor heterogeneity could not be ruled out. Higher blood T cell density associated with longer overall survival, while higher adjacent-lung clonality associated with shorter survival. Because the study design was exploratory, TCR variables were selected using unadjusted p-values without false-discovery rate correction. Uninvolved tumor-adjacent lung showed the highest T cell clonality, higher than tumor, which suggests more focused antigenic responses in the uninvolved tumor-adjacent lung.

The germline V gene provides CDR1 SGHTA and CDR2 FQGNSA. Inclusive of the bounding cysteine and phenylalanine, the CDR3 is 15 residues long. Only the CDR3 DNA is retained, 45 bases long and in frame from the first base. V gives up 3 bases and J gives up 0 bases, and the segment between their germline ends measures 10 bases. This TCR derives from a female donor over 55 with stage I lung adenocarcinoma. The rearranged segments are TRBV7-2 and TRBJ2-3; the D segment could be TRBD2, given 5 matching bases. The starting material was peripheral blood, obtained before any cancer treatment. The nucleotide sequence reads TGTGCCAGCAGCTTCGGACTCGCTAGCACAGATACGCAGTATTTT. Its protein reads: CASSFGLASTDTQYF. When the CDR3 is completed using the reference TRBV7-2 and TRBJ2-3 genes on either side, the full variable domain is GAGVSQSPSNKVTEKGKDVELRCDPISGHTALYWYRQSLGQGLEFLIYFQGNSAPDKSGLPSDRFSAERTGGSVSTLTIQRTQQEDSAVYLCASSFGLASTDTQYFGPGTRLTVL.